These T cell receptor beta chains were read from a single sample in a study of T-cell reconstitution after alpha-beta-depleted transplantation in children. In TCRdb, the PCR reads were re-called with MiXCR into one record per CDR3 protein. The repertoire holds 780,000 or so distinct CDR3 sequences, with less than 20% as singletons. The specimen was PBMCs, mostly from graft donor cells, collected 360 days after TCRalphabeta/CD19-depleted stem cell transplant. The receptors were gathered from a male patient aged 10-17 years who had a stem cell transplant for acute lymphoblastic leukemia, so the T cells may come from the graft donor. CDR3s leave out the opening cysteine and the closing phenylalanine or tryptophan. Fields, in order: V gene, J gene, CDR3 length, CDR3 protein.

TRBV25-1	TRBJ2-2	12	ASKGRELTGELF
TRBV4-2	TRBJ2-7	11	ASSQDGGNEQY
TRBV5-5	TRBJ2-7	10	ASSWRAREQY
TRBV3-1	TRBJ2-7	11	ASSRLATYEQY
TRBV5-6	TRBJ2-7	15	ASSLVGAALATYEQY
TRBV12-3/TRBV12-4	TRBJ2-1	13	ASRSSGSSYNEQF
TRBV5-1	TRBJ2-7	14	ASSFDGQGLPYEQY
TRBV29-1	TRBJ2-5	10	SVVAGVETQY
TRBV4-1	TRBJ2-7	14	ASSSGGLAGGREQY
TRBV7-9	TRBJ1-1	13	ASSPIVDKNTEAF
TRBV4-1	TRBJ2-3	14	ASSQDRGGDTDTQY
TRBV12-3/TRBV12-4	TRBJ1-2	12	ASSFDQGVYGYT
TRBV5-1	TRBJ2-1	16	ASSFPSGVAAVYNEQF
TRBV6-5	TRBJ2-1	14	ASSYSASGRANEQF
TRBV24-1	TRBJ2-7	13	ATSESGTGGWEQY
TRBV18	TRBJ2-7	12	ASSPRQGPDEQY
TRBV10-3	TRBJ2-2	12	AINWGQNTGELF
TRBV27	TRBJ2-3	12	ASSLSRSADTQY
TRBV5-1	TRBJ2-3	16	ASSYGTRERGLPDTQY
TRBV6-9	TRBJ2-2	11	ASRAGTAGELF
TRBV4-1	TRBJ2-7	14	ASSQVGLAGYYEQY
TRBV7-7	TRBJ1-3	13	ASSRGQGRGNTIY
TRBV7-4	TRBJ2-5	6	ASSRIG
TRBV7-2	TRBJ2-2	15	ASSLRVASVNTGELF
TRBV6-2/TRBV6-3	TRBJ2-1	16	ASSYPPEALTGGNEQF
TRBV19	TRBJ2-1	13	ASSALAGAINEQF
TRBV18	TRBJ2-5	12	ASSPPRPGETQY
TRBV6-1	TRBJ1-2	11	ASSRDRGLGYT
TRBV5-5	TRBJ2-5	13	ASSVRAAGGETQY
TRBV4-2	TRBJ2-1	16	ASSQAVGLAGAYNEQF
TRBV4-1	TRBJ1-2	17	ASSQGIRGRGLKMSGYT
TRBV6-1	TRBJ2-3	13	ASRNAGRSTDTQY
TRBV21-1	TRBJ2-7	16	ASSKIFGTSGRAEEQY
TRBV5-1	TRBJ2-7	10	ASSLATPPQY
TRBV2	TRBJ2-7	13	ASSDPREPYYEQY
TRBV7-9	TRBJ2-1	14	ASSYPHPSSYNEQF
TRBV13	TRBJ2-5	14	ASSLAGTSRQETQY
TRBV15	TRBJ2-3	15	ATSRDLTGRGGDTQY
TRBV6-1	TRBJ1-4	14	ASSTGDGGPNEKLF
TRBV6-1	TRBJ2-5	11	ASTTRIQETQY
TRBV4-1	TRBJ2-1	14	ASSQPRGETGDEQF
TRBV5-1	TRBJ2-2	14	ASSLVGNANTGELF
TRBV29-1	TRBJ2-5	10	SVAGAVQTQY
TRBV4-1	TRBJ1-1	11	ASSRFGAGEAF
TRBV29-1	TRBJ2-7	14	SVEDFEQGGVYEQY
TRBV5-1	TRBJ2-1	14	ASSLEWLAGGSEQF
TRBV28	TRBJ1-1	14	ASRPTTGGLGTEAF
TRBV7-9	TRBJ2-5	12	ASSLETSAETQY
TRBV4-1	TRBJ2-1	16	ASSQGTSGSISYNEQF
TRBV5-1	TRBJ2-7	14	ASSLNTGTGGHEQY
TRBV12-3/TRBV12-4	TRBJ2-1	19	ASSLLGPRLHRLAGGYEQF
TRBV12-3/TRBV12-4	TRBJ2-4	13	ASSSRYLAKNIQY
TRBV27	TRBJ2-7	12	ASSSPMGDREQY
TRBV4-1	TRBJ2-4	13	ASSQPTGTRHIQY
TRBV5-6	TRBJ2-2	11	ASRMGLTGELF
TRBV27	TRBJ2-7	9	ASLGAYEQY
TRBV3-1	TRBJ1-5	15	ASSQHHGGKGNQPQH
TRBV12-3/TRBV12-4	TRBJ1-4	9	ASSRREKLF
TRBV19	TRBJ2-5	12	ASSGWEEEETQY
TRBV4-1	TRBJ2-7	12	ASRPKFGSYEQY